The 29 T cell receptor beta chains given below trace back to one sample, sequenced in a study of T cells in Graves' hyperthyroidism and ophthalmopathy (dated by TCRdb to the late 2010s). The library was produced with multiplex PCR. Sequencer: Illumina HiSeq 2000. The TCR beta CDR3 regions were amplified from RNA transcripts. For the first round of RT-PCR on the TCR CDR3, the HTBI primer set was used together with the Qiagen OneStep RT-PCR kit. TCRdb cleaned the public reads at Q25 with fastp, built clones with MiXCR and kept in-frame beta chains. For every CDR3 protein sequence, its rows merge into one entry that carries the most common genes and DNA. The sample includes approximately 610,000 distinct CDR3 sequences, with 16% observed a single time. The ten largest clones capture around 19% of the sample. The sample comprised blood. These receptors were taken from a woman between 18 and 30 years old with Graves' hyperthyroidism.

This clonotype was seen at least ten times. V gene TRBV20-1 combines with J gene TRBJ2-5, with D hard to call. V gave up 0 bases and J gave up 6 bases, with 17 bases separating them. CDR3 length equals 15 residues. Germline V gene lookup returns CDR1 DFQATT and CDR2 SNEGSKA (reference sequence). The CDR3 loop reads CSARDPERQMKTQYF. CDR3 nucleotide sequence: TGCAGTGCTAGAGATCCAGAGAGACAAATGAAGACCCAGTACTTC.

The chain employs TRBV19 and TRBJ2-7; 13 bases are a match to TRBD2. V dropped 8 bases and J dropped 3; count of bases not matched to a gene: 1. The CDR3 is 13 residues long. Looked up from germline, CDR1 is LNHDA and CDR2 is SQIVND (reference sequence). DNA for the CDR3: TGTGCCAGTGGGACTAGCGGGGACTACGAGCAGTACTTC. This gives the protein CASGTSGDYEQYF.

This chain uses TRBV4-3 with TRBJ1-2; the match to TRBD1 covers 8 bases. The CDR3 has 16 amino acids. V trimming: 0 bases; J trimming: 1 base; junction bases outside the gene matches: 4. Germline CDR1 is LGHNA and CDR2 is YSLEER. The CDR3 DNA reads TGCGCCAGCAGCCAAGATCCACAGGGGGTTAACTATGGCTACACCTTC. Its translation: CASSQDPQGVNYGYTF.

The chain couples TRBV5-4 to TRBJ2-7; D is unresolved. The V and J ends lost 0 bases and 3 bases respectively, with 13 bases between them. Germline CDR1 and CDR2: SGHNT and YYREEE (reference sequence). This CDR3 is built from 15 residues. For the CDR3, the DNA is TGTGCCAGCAGCTTGGGCCGTTCCCCGGACTACGAGCAGTACTTC. It is translated as CASSLGRSPDYEQYF.

This clonotype was detected ten times or more. The chain couples TRBV20-1 to TRBJ1-1; 9 bases are shared with TRBD1. The V and J ends lost 6 bases and 5 bases, in that order; junction bases with no gene match: 7. The CDR3 sequence is 13 residues long. The germline V gene has CDR1 DFQATT and CDR2 SNEGSKA (reference sequence). The CDR3 DNA reads as TGCAGTGCCCGGCGGGACAGGGAAACTGAAGCTTTCTTT. This translates into CSARRDRETEAFF.

This clonotype was seen only once. A read error may explain this, as a much larger clone is one base away. The chain carries TRBV13 and TRBJ2-5; 7 positions agree with TRBD2. Trimming took 2 bases from V and 4 from J; bases not matched to a gene: 7. The CDR3 loop spans 15 amino acids. Per germline, CDR1 PRHDT and CDR2 FYEKMQ (reference sequence). The CDR3 here is CASSLSGEAGETQYF. The DNA for the CDR3 is TGTGCCAGCAGCTTAAGCGGGGAGGCCGGAGAGACCCAGTACTTC.

This clonotype was detected a few times. The chain joins TRBV5-1 to TRBJ2-6; the match to TRBD1 covers 12 bases. Germline V gene data show CDR1 as SGHRS and CDR2 as YFSETQ. Trimming at V came to 3 bases and at J to 3 bases, leaving 4 bases not matched to a gene. The CDR3 length is 17 residues. The CDR3 bases are TGCGCCAGCAGCTGGGGACAGGGGGCGCGTGGGGCCAACGTCCTGACTTTC. Translating it yields CASSWGQGARGANVLTF.

In its sample, this clonotype was seen a few times. The chain joins TRBV7-9 to TRBJ1-5; the D is unclear. Trimming took off 3 bases at V and 6 bases at J, with 12 bases between the two ends. The CDR3 sequence is 14 residues long. Germline V gene data show CDR1 as SEHNR and CDR2 as FQNEAQ (reference sequence). The CDR3 spells CASSFSGHGQPQHF. CDR3 in DNA: TGTGCCAGCAGCTTCTCAGGCCACGGTCAGCCCCAGCATTTT.

The V and J genes are TRBV12-5 and TRBJ2-1; TRBD2 matches at 9 bases. CDR1 LGHNT and CDR2 FRNRAP come from the germline V gene. The V and J ends lost 0 bases and 5 bases, in that order; junction bases with no gene match: 5. The CDR3 is 16 residues long. This CDR3 is CASGLVLSGRHNEQFF. The CDR3 nucleotides read TGTGCTAGTGGTTTGGTACTAAGCGGGAGGCACAATGAGCAGTTCTTC.

This clonotype turned up a few times. V and J are TRBV6-1 and TRBJ2-1; 8 bases agree with TRBD2. The length of the CDR3 is 18 residues. CDR1 and CDR2 from the germline V gene are MNHNS and SASEGT. Trimming cost V 6 bases and J 0 bases; bases outside gene matches: 13. This CDR3 reads CASREVVGLAGSYNEQFF. The CDR3 nucleotides are TGTGCCAGCAGAGAGGTCGTCGGGCTAGCGGGCTCCTACAATGAGCAGTTCTTC.

This clonotype was seen a few times. CDR3 DNA sequence: TGCAGTGCTAGAGATTGGAATGAGCAGTTCTTC. Encoded protein: CSARDWNEQFF. This sequence joins TRBV20-1 and TRBJ2-1, with D hard to call. The CDR3 is 11 residues long. Germline V gene sequence: CDR1 DFQATT, CDR2 SNEGSKA (reference sequence). Between the trimmed V and J ends, which lost 0 bases and 7 bases, there was a span of 4 bases.

This clonotype was recorded at least ten times. V gene TRBV12-5 combines with J gene TRBJ2-1; 12 bases are shared with TRBD2. The germline V gene encodes CDR1 LGHNT and CDR2 FRNRAP. The CDR3 has 16 amino acids. The V gene end was trimmed by 3 bases and the J gene end by 9 bases; junction bases not matched to a gene: 9. As DNA, the CDR3 is TGTGCTAGTGGTTTTCACCTAGCGGGGGGGCAGGGTGAGCAGTTCTTC. Amino acid sequence: CASGFHLAGGQGEQFF.

The rearrangement links TRBV30 to TRBJ1-4, with D possibly being TRBD1 (5 bases). Germline assignment: CDR1 GTSNPN and CDR2 SVGIG (reference sequence). The length of the CDR3 is 15 residues. V lost 0 bases and J lost 0, with 8 bases in between. CDR3 region: CAWSVGVATNEKLFF. CDR3 coding DNA: TGTGCCTGGAGTGTAGGGGTTGCAACTAATGAAAAACTGTTTTTT.

The chain joins TRBV19 to TRBJ2-1; possibly TRBD1 for D (6 bases). The length of the CDR3 is 17 residues. Germline V CDR1 and CDR2: LNHDA, SQIVND (reference sequence). V gave up 6 bases and J gave up 0 bases, with 18 bases separating them. This chain's CDR3 is CASSTFSGQSSYNEQFF. CDR3 in DNA: TGTGCCAGTAGCACCTTTTCGGGACAAAGCTCCTACAATGAGCAGTTCTTC. The whole variable domain, filled in from reference TRBV19 and TRBJ2-1, reads DGGITQSPKYLFRKEGQNVTLSCEQNLNHDAMYWYRQDPGQGLRLIYYSQIVNDFQKGDIAEGYSVSREKKESFPLTVTSAQKNPTAFYLCASSTFSGQSSYNEQFFGPGTRLTVL.

This clonotype occurred many times. V usage is TRBV10-3 and J usage is TRBJ2-3, with TRBD2 matching 7 bases. The CDR3 spans 15 residues. Germline loops: CDR1 ENHRY, CDR2 SYGVKD. The junction had 5 bases not matched to a gene; V was cut back by 4 bases and J by 1 base. The chain's CDR3 is CAISVIAGRTDTQYF. For the CDR3, the DNA is TGTGCCATCAGTGTAATAGCGGGTCGCACAGATACGCAGTATTTT.

The chain couples TRBV4-2 to TRBJ1-5; D is undetermined. V was shortened by 1 base and J by 2 bases, with 6 bases between the two germline ends. Germline V lookup: CDR1 LGHNA, CDR2 YNFKEQ. The CDR3 has 14 residues. In DNA, the CDR3 is TGTGCCAGCAGCCAAGTTGGGGGCAATCAGCCCCAGCATTTT. Residues: CASSQVGGNQPQHF.

The chain carries TRBV3-1 and TRBJ2-3, with 10 bases aligning to TRBD2. V dropped 3 bases and J dropped 5; count of bases not matched to a gene: 8. Germline-derived CDR1 and CDR2 are LGHDT and YNNKEL (reference sequence). The CDR3 length is 16 residues. For the CDR3, the DNA is TGTGCCAGCAGCCACAGCGGGACTAGCGTCGGAGATACGCAGTATTTT. It codes for CASSHSGTSVGDTQYF.

This clonotype was detected many times. CDR3 loop: CSATTSGRTDTQYF. In DNA, the CDR3 is TGCAGTGCTACCACTAGCGGGAGGACAGATACGCAGTATTTT. The V gene is TRBV20-1, the J gene TRBJ2-3; TRBD2 aligns across 12 bases. The CDR3 runs 14 residues. V lost 4 bases to trimming and J lost 3 bases; unmatched junction nucleotides: 2. Germline values: CDR1 DFQATT, CDR2 SNEGSKA (reference sequence).

The chain has TRBV6-2 or TRBV6-3 and TRBJ2-2; perhaps TRBD1 as D (5 bases). Germline CDR1 reads MNHEY; CDR2 reads SVGEGT. Trimming removed 2 bases at V and 4 bases at J, with 11 bases between. The CDR3 extends over 15 amino acids. In DNA form, the CDR3 reads TGTGCCAGCAGTTACAGCAGGGTTGCCACCGGGGAGCTGTTTTTT. This gives the protein CASSYSRVATGELFF.

This clonotype has just a few counts. The chain joins TRBV25-1 to TRBJ2-7; tentative D call: TRBD1 (5 bases). This CDR3 is 17 amino acids long. Trimming removed 4 bases from V and 2 bases from J, with 21 bases in between. Germline CDR1 is MGHDK and CDR2 is SYGVNS. CDR3 bases: TGTGCCAGCAGTGGATCTCCTCCGACAGTCAACCCCTACGAGCAGTACTTC. This sequence encodes CASSGSPPTVNPYEQYF.

This clonotype was detected many times. The V gene is TRBV15, the J gene TRBJ1-1; 8 bases align to TRBD1. CDR1 LNHNV and CDR2 YYDKDF come from the germline V gene (reference sequence). Germline trimming cut 5 bases from V and 1 base from J; bases unmatched to any gene: 3. The CDR3 sequence is 14 residues long. The CDR3 DNA is TGTGCCACCAGCGCACAGGGGGGGAACACTGAAGCTTTCTTT. Translating it yields CATSAQGGNTEAFF.

The genes are TRBV18 and TRBJ1-4; the D gene is possibly TRBD1 (5 bases). From germline, CDR1 is KGHSH and CDR2 LQKENI. The CDR3 has 15 residues. Trimming pared 3 bases from V and 9 bases from J, leaving 17 bases between. The CDR3 region is CASSPQRQGSQKLFF. The CDR3 nucleotides are TGTGCCAGCTCACCTCAACGGCAGGGAAGTCAAAAACTGTTTTTT.

This chain links TRBV7-9 with TRBJ2-1; D is ambiguous. The germline V gene encodes CDR1 SEHNR and CDR2 FQNEAQ (reference sequence). The CDR3 spans 13 residues. Trimming shortened V by 8 bases and J by 4 bases, and 12 bases separated the two germline ends. CDR3 in DNA: TGTGCCAGCGGCCCCTGGGGATACAATGAGCAGTTCTTC. Its translation is CASGPWGYNEQFF.

The chain combines TRBV20-1 with TRBJ2-4, with D hard to call. V was pared by 6 bases and J by 0 bases, with 12 bases between. CDR1 is DFQATT, CDR2 SNEGSKA, per germline (reference sequence). The CDR3 is 14 residues long. In DNA, the CDR3 is TGCAGTGCCCAAGAGGACCTAGCCAAAAACATTCAGTACTTC. This sequence encodes CSAQEDLAKNIQYF.

In its sample, this clonotype was seen many times. The chain couples TRBV11-2 to TRBJ1-1; maybe TRBD1 (5 bases). This CDR3 is built from 15 residues. The germline gives CDR1 SGHAT, CDR2 FQNNGV. With 2 bases removed from V and 4 bases from J, the gap between germline ends came to 14 bases. The CDR3 sequence is CASSLISGERTEAFF. The CDR3 DNA reads TGTGCCAGCAGCTTAATTTCGGGGGAACGCACTGAAGCTTTCTTT. The complete variable domain, with remaining parts taken from reference TRBV11-2 and TRBJ1-1, reads EAGVAQSPRYKIIEKRQSVAFWCNPISGHATLYWYQQILGQGPKLLIQFQNNGVVDDSQLPKDRFSAERLKGVDSTLKIQPAKLEDSAVYLCASSLISGERTEAFFGQGTRLTVV.

Comment on this clonotype: Being one base from a much bigger clone, this may be a read error. V usage is TRBV6-2 or TRBV6-3 and J usage is TRBJ1-5, with D tentatively TRBD1 (5 bases). Deletions cut 6 bases from V and 3 bases from J, with 18 bases between. Germline V lookup: CDR1 MNHEY, CDR2 SVGEGT. The CDR3 extends over 16 amino acids. The CDR3, as DNA: TGTGCCAGCAGCGGCAGGGAACCATTGGACAATCAGCCCCAGCATTTT. Its protein product is CASSGREPLDNQPQHF.

The chain links TRBV4-1 to TRBJ2-5; 7 bases agree with TRBD2. CDR1 MGHRA and CDR2 YSYEKL come from the germline V gene. The junction had 16 bases not matched to a gene; V was cut back by 4 bases and J by 5 bases. The CDR3 covers 17 residues. Here the CDR3 DNA reads TGCGCCAGCAGCCCCCTCCTTGGAGCTAGCGGTAGGGAGACCCAGTACTTC. This translates into CASSPLLGASGRETQYF.

The chain couples TRBV20-1 to TRBJ2-5; D is ambiguous. The CDR3 covers 15 residues. The V gene's germline CDR1 is DFQATT and CDR2 SNEGSKA (reference sequence). Trimming pared 2 bases from V and 6 bases from J, leaving 19 bases between. For the CDR3, the DNA is TGCAGTGCTAGATCCCCCGACCAAGGTGGACAGACCCAGTACTTC. Protein product: CSARSPDQGGQTQYF.

Of note for this clonotype: At one boundary the junction diverges from the germline segment, which might be a read error. The chain recombines TRBV15 with TRBJ1-1; D remains unclear. CDR1 and CDR2 from the germline V gene are LNHNV and YYDKDF (reference sequence). This CDR3 is built from 15 residues. CDR3 nucleotides: TGTGCCACCAGCGGGATGTCGATAATGAACACTGTAGCTTTCTTT. Encoded protein: CATSGMSIMNTVAFF.